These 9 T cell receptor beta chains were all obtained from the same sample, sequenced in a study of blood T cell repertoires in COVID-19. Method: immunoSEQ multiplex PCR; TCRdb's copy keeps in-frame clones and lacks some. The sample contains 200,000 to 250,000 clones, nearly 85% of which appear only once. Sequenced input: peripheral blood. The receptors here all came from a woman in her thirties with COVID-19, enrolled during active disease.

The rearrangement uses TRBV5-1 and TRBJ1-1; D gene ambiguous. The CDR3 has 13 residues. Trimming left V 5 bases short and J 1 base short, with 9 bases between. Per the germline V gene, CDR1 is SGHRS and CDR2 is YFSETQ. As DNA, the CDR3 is TGCGCCAGCAGATGGGAGGGGAACACTGAAGCTTTCTTT. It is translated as CASRWEGNTEAFF.

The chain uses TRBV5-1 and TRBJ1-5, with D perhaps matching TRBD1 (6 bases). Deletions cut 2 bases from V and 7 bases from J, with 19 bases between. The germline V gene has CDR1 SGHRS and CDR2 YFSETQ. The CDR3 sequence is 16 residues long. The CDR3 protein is CASSLVGGSVIQPQHF. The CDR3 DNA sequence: TGCGCCAGCAGCTTAGTAGGGGGATCGGTGATACAGCCCCAGCATTTT. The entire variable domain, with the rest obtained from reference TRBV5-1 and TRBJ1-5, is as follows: KAGVTQTPRYLIKTRGQQVTLSCSPISGHRSVSWYQQTPGQGLQFLFEYFSETQRNKGNFPGRFSGRQFSNSRSEMNVSTLELGDSALYLCASSLVGGSVIQPQHFGDGTRLSIL.

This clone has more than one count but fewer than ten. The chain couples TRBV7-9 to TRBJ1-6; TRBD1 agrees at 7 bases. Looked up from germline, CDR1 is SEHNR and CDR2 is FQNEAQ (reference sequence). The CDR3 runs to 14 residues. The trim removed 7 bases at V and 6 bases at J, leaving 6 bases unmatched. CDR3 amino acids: CASKGDRANSPLHF. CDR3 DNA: TGTGCCAGCAAGGGGGACAGAGCTAATTCACCCCTCCACTTT. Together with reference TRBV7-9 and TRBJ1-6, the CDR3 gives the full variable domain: DTGVSQNPRHKITKRGQNVTFRCDPISEHNRLYWYRQTLGQGPEFLTYFQNEAQLEKSRLLSDRFSAERPKGSFSTLEIQRTEQGDSAMYLCASKGDRANSPLHFGNGTRLTVT.

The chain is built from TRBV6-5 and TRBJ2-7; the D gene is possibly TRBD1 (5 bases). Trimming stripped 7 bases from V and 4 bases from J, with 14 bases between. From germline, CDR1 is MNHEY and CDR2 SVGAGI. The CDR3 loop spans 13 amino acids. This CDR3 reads CASNSGNVYEQYF. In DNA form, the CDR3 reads TGTGCCAGCAACTCAGGGAATGTTTACGAGCAGTACTTC.

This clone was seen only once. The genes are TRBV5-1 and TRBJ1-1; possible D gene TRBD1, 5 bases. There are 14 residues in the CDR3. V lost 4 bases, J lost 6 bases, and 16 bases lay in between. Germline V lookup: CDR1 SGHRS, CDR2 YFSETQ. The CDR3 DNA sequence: TGCGCCAGCAGCCGATTTTCCGGGGGGGCTGAAGCTTTCTTT. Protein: CASSRFSGGAEAFF.

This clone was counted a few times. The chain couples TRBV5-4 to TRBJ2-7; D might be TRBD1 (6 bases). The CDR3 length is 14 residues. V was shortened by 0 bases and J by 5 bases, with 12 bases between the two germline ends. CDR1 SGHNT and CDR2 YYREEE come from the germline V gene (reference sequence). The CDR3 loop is CASSLGPDSNEQYF. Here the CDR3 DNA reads TGTGCCAGCAGCTTGGGACCGGACAGTAACGAGCAGTACTTC.

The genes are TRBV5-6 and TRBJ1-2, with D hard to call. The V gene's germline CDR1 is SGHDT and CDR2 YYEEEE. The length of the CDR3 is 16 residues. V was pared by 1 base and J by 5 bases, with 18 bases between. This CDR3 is CASSLSRSGTVYGYTF. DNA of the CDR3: TGTGCCAGCAGCTTGTCCCGGAGCGGAACAGTATATGGCTACACCTTC.

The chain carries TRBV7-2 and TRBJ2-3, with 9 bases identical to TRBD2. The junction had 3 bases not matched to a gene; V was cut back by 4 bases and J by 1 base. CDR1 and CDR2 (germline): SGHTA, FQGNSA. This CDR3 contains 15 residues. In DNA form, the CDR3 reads TGTGCCAGCAGCTCCCTAGCGGGGCGCACAGATACGCAGTATTTT. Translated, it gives CASSSLAGRTDTQYF.

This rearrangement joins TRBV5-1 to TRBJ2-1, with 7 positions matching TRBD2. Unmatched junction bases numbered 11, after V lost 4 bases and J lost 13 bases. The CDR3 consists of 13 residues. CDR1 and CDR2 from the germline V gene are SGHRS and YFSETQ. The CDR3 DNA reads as TGCGCCAGCAGCCGGGAGGCAGTTGGACTACAGTTCTTC. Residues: CASSREAVGLQFF.